The rows below give T cell receptor beta chains drawn from one sample of a study of T cells after posttransplantation cyclophosphamide. Measured with immunoSEQ multiplex PCR; TCRdb has only the in-frame clones, and not every one. This sample has under 8,500 clones, with roughly four fifths found just once. The sequenced sample was PBMCs, obtained 1,400 to 1,500 days after allogeneic stem cell transplant with posttransplant cyclophosphamide. These receptors all come from a male patient aged 25-45 years who received an allogeneic stem cell transplant from a related donor, was CMV-positive, and had acute GVHD only. Some T cells may trace back to the graft donor. Each CDR3 is given with its conserved first and last residue. The D gene is left open where the match is weak.

TRBD1	TRBV28	TRBJ1-5	CASRIETGAGQPQHF
TRBD1	TRBV14	TRBJ1-2	CASSQAIGQGSLTGYTF
TRBD2	TRBV4-1	TRBJ2-7	CASSPIAGSSYEQYF
TRBD2	TRBV4-2	TRBJ2-7	CASSQERGSGDYF
NA	TRBV7-9	TRBJ2-5	CASSLNSQETQYF
TRBD1	TRBV5-6	TRBJ1-2	CASSPADRVSGYTF
TRBD2	TRBV4-1	TRBJ2-5	CASSRGSGGQETQYF
TRBD1	TRBV14	TRBJ2-5	CASSQDAGGLETQYF
NA	TRBV5-1	TRBJ1-4	CASSLGQGTNEKLFF
TRBD1	TRBV29-1	TRBJ1-3	CSVRTGGSGNTIYF
TRBD2	TRBV10-3	TRBJ2-7	CAIRKGLAEGGQQYF
TRBD1	TRBV11-2	TRBJ2-7	CASSPGVGQGRLGLYEQYF
NA	TRBV4-1	TRBJ2-7	CASSQASDRMTYEQYF
TRBD1	TRBV6-5	TRBJ2-5	CASSNDRVQETQYF
NA	TRBV29-1	TRBJ1-2	CSLGQTYGYTF
TRBD1	TRBV19	TRBJ1-1	CASSPRTGGLGAFF
TRBD1	TRBV9	TRBJ2-7	CASSSGTGVHEQYF
TRBD2	TRBV11-3	TRBJ2-1	CASSLVVGGGTNNEQFF
TRBD2	TRBV2	TRBJ2-3	CASSGGAAGGTDTQYF
TRBD2	TRBV9	TRBJ2-2	CASSVGTSGGAGELFF
TRBD1	TRBV5-4	TRBJ2-5	CASSWTTGNEETQYF
NA	TRBV2	TRBJ1-1	CASTTGSGTEAFF
NA	TRBV7-2	TRBJ1-5	CASSPGVNQPQHF
NA	TRBV19	TRBJ1-1	CASTGEVEAFF
TRBD2	TRBV5-4	TRBJ2-1	CASSLVSGGPGEQFF
TRBD1	TRBV7-2	TRBJ1-5	CASSLMTGTGNQPQHF
TRBD1	TRBV7-9	TRBJ1-2	CASSSRTGDHLYGYTF
NA	TRBV15	TRBJ2-3	CATSRESSGTDTQYF
NA	TRBV5-5	TRBJ2-5	CASSLQPIGETQYF
NA	TRBV2	TRBJ2-3	CASSRDSSTDTQYF
NA	TRBV4-3	TRBJ1-1	CASSLGGGTEAFF
NA	TRBV4-3	TRBJ2-1	CASSQDLGLINEQFF
NA	TRBV29-1	TRBJ1-2	CSVGPRGTPYGYTF
TRBD1	TRBV10-3	TRBJ1-5	CAISEGQGVKPQHF
TRBD1	TRBV5-1	TRBJ1-2	CASSVQGASYTF
TRBD1	TRBV19	TRBJ2-7	CASSIEYRDSSYEQYF
NA	TRBV5-8	TRBJ2-5	CASSLGTERTETQYF
TRBD1	TRBV7-2	TRBJ2-1	CASSHLDRDYNEQFF
TRBD1	TRBV5-6	TRBJ1-2	CASSPEMDRELGYTF
TRBD2	TRBV10-3	TRBJ2-1	CAISLPTSGGPTYNEQFF
NA	TRBV7-2	TRBJ1-2	CASSLGRGTYGYTF
TRBD1	TRBV4-2	TRBJ1-1	CASSQVQGARTEAFF
TRBD2	TRBV27	TRBJ2-1	CASSLIPSGNYNEQFF
TRBD2	TRBV7-2	TRBJ2-7	CASSLGLAGAYEQYF
NA	TRBV6-6	TRBJ2-7	CASSYSTTYEQYF
TRBD2	TRBV11-2	TRBJ2-3	CASSLVWSGAQYF
NA	TRBV25-1	TRBJ1-6	CASRKTGVYSPLHF
NA	TRBV7-2	TRBJ2-5	CASSLSGVVETQYF
NA	TRBV6-5	TRBJ1-2	CASRRLANYGYTF
TRBD1	TRBV10-3	TRBJ2-7	CATLGQGHEQYF
NA	TRBV6-1	TRBJ2-7	CASSEVGRGHEQYF
NA	TRBV6-1	TRBJ2-6	CASSEHGSGANVLTF
NA	TRBV18	TRBJ2-1	CASSPTRSSYNEQFF
TRBD1	TRBV28	TRBJ1-1	CASSPFDRGPDTEAFF
NA	TRBV4-3	TRBJ2-6	CASSQDWAGFSGANVLTF
NA	TRBV19	TRBJ2-3	CASTTHPGSTDTQYF
TRBD1	TRBV7-2	TRBJ1-4	CASSAHTGQGGEKLFF